Presented here are 20 T cell receptor beta chains from one specimen sequenced in a study of cytomegalovirus exposure and HLA in healthy donors. Primers: 60 Vbeta forward and 13 Jbeta reverse. Profiling relied on immunoSEQ multiplex PCR, and the TCRdb table lists in-frame clones only, not all of them. The sample carries 100,000 to 150,000 clones, less than 80% recorded once. The sequenced sample was PBMCs. The source of these receptors is a woman aged 45-65 years in good health and CMV-seronegative.

CDR3 amino acids: CASSVPGETQYF. The CDR3 DNA reads TGTGCCAGCAGCGTCCCCGGGGAGACCCAGTACTTC. This rearrangement joins TRBV7-3 to TRBJ2-5; D unresolved. V was trimmed by 5 bases and J by 5 bases, leaving 9 bases between them. Germline-derived CDR1 and CDR2 are SGHTA and FQGTGA. The CDR3 is 12 residues long.

This clone was counted only a few times. This chain joins TRBV6-5 and TRBJ2-6; a possible D gene is TRBD2 (5 bases). CDR1 MNHEY and CDR2 SVGAGI come from the germline V gene. The CDR3 contains 15 residues. V was clipped by 6 bases and J by 2 bases, with 11 bases between them. In nucleotides, the CDR3 is TGTGCCAGCAGCCTCACGAGGGCTGGGGCCAACGTCCTGACTTTC. Protein product: CASSLTRAGANVLTF.

The chain couples TRBV4-3 to TRBJ2-6, with D uncertain. Trimming stripped 3 bases from V and 0 bases from J, with 12 bases between. Per the germline V gene, CDR1 is LGHNA and CDR2 is YSLEER. The CDR3 has 17 residues. CDR3 sequence (DNA): TGCGCCAGCAGCCAGGCCTCAACCCACTCTGGGGCCAACGTCCTGACTTTC. It translates to CASSQASTHSGANVLTF.

The rearrangement links TRBV28 to TRBJ1-3, with 9 bases lining up with TRBD1. J lost 1 base, V lost 6 bases, and 4 bases had no gene match. The germline CDR1 and CDR2 sequences are MDHEN and SYDVKM. The CDR3 length is 15 residues. In DNA, the CDR3 is TGTGCCAGCAGCGGGACAGGGAGGTCTGGAAACACCATATATTTT. It codes for CASSGTGRSGNTIYF.

The chain combines TRBV28 with TRBJ2-3; 8 nucleotides agree with TRBD2. The V gene end was trimmed by 5 bases and the J gene end by 0 bases; junction bases not matched to a gene: 19. The CDR3 covers 20 residues. Germline V gives CDR1 MDHEN, CDR2 SYDVKM. CDR3 region: CASSPLFRLAGFPSTDTQYF. The CDR3 coding sequence is TGTGCCAGCAGTCCACTTTTTCGGCTAGCGGGTTTTCCTAGCACAGATACGCAGTATTTT.

The chain has TRBV5-5 and TRBJ2-3; unclear D gene. This CDR3 is built from 14 residues. Trimming took off 9 bases at V and 0 bases at J, with 14 bases between the two ends. From germline, CDR1 is SGHKS and CDR2 YYEKEE (reference sequence). The CDR3 sequence is CATSSLSSTDTQYF. The CDR3 DNA sequence: TGTGCCACATCGTCGCTTAGTAGCACAGATACGCAGTATTTT.

The V gene is TRBV6-5, the J gene TRBJ2-1; possibly TRBD2 for D (5 bases). The CDR3 is 14 residues long. Trimming took 6 bases from V and 5 from J, leaving 14 bases between them. From germline, CDR1 is MNHEY and CDR2 SVGAGI. The CDR3 reads CASRYQRQNNEQFF. The DNA for the CDR3 is TGTGCCAGCAGGTACCAGCGGCAAAACAATGAGCAGTTCTTC.

The chain combines TRBV28 with TRBJ1-2, with 8 bases matching TRBD1. Losses at the gene ends were 3 bases for V and 7 bases for J; bases not matched to a gene: 4. Germline assignment: CDR1 MDHEN and CDR2 SYDVKM. The length of the CDR3 is 13 residues. This chain's CDR3 is CASSLGRGLGYTF. The CDR3 region has the DNA TGTGCCAGCAGTTTGGGCAGGGGGCTTGGCTACACCTTC.

The chain is built from TRBV19 and TRBJ1-5; no definite D call. This CDR3 is built from 15 residues. V dropped 5 bases and J dropped 0 bases, with 11 bases sitting between them. The V gene's germline CDR1 is LNHDA and CDR2 SQIVND (reference sequence). CDR3 bases: TGTGCCAGTAGTTGGGGAGTCATTAGCAATCAGCCCCAGCATTTT. This codes for CASSWGVISNQPQHF. Full variable domain (rest looked up from reference TRBV19 and TRBJ1-5): DGGITQSPKYLFRKEGQNVTLSCEQNLNHDAMYWYRQDPGQGLRLIYYSQIVNDFQKGDIAEGYSVSREKKESFPLTVTSAQKNPTAFYLCASSWGVISNQPQHFGDGTRLSIL.

Comments on this clone: Sequence at one end of the junction differs from germline and may be a read error. V and J are TRBV7-9 and TRBJ2-1, with 9 bases fitting TRBD2. The CDR3 consists of 17 residues. Germline CDR1 and CDR2: SEHNR and FQNEAQ (reference sequence). CDR3 nucleotides: TGTTCCAGCAGCACCGCGGGAGGGCCAAAGCTTTCGAAAGAGCAGTTCTTC. Translated, it gives CSSSTAGGPKLSKEQFF. Complete variable domain (other parts from reference TRBV7-9 and TRBJ2-1): DTGVSQNPRHKITKRGQNVTFRCDPISEHNRLYWYRQTLGQGPEFLTYFQNEAQLEKSRLLSDRFSAERPKGSFSTLEIQRTEQGDSAMYLCSSSTAGGPKLSKEQFFGPGTRLTVL.

A note on this clone: This sample includes further DNA sequences coding for the same CDR3. V is TRBV7-2 and J is TRBJ2-1, with D possibly matching TRBD2 (6 bases). The CDR3 loop spans 15 amino acids. The V end lost 0 bases, the J end lost 0 bases, and 6 bases lay between the germline ends. Germline V gene sequence: CDR1 SGHTA, CDR2 FQGNSA. CDR3 DNA: TGTGCCAGCAGCTTAGCCGGGAGCTCCTACAATGAGCAGTTCTTC. Protein product: CASSLAGSSYNEQFF.

The chain uses TRBV7-7 and TRBJ2-1; 9 bases are shared with TRBD2. The V and J ends lost 5 bases and 4 bases, in that order; junction bases with no gene match: 9. The CDR3 has 16 amino acids. Germline V gives CDR1 SSHAT, CDR2 FNYEAQ (reference sequence). DNA for the CDR3: TGTGCCAGCAGCCCAGAGGTAGCGGGGGCTTACAATGAGCAGTTCTTC. This sequence encodes CASSPEVAGAYNEQFF.

V usage is TRBV4-2 and J usage is TRBJ1-2; 9 bases are shared with TRBD1. Germline CDR1 and CDR2: LGHNA and YNFKEQ. The trim removed 4 bases at V and 6 bases at J, leaving 12 bases unmatched. The CDR3 runs 16 residues. The CDR3: CASSLALRDRVHGYTF. The CDR3 coding sequence is TGTGCCAGCAGCCTCGCGCTCCGGGACAGGGTGCATGGCTACACCTTC.

The CDR3 DNA follows: TGTGCCAGCAGTCTAGAAAATAGCCCCACAGATACGCAGTATTTT. Translating it yields CASSLENSPTDTQYF. This chain connects TRBV6-4 to TRBJ2-3; D gene uncertain. V dropped 5 bases and J dropped 2 bases, with 14 bases sitting between them. This CDR3 region has 15 residues. Looked up from germline, CDR1 is MRHNA and CDR2 is SNTAGT.

The genes are TRBV15 and TRBJ1-1, with D unresolved. V lost 0 bases and J 5 bases, leaving 10 bases between the germline ends. Per the germline V gene, CDR1 is LNHNV and CDR2 is YYDKDF (reference sequence). The CDR3 covers 14 residues. CDR3 in DNA: TGTGCCACCAGCAGAGAAGGCGGGATAACTGAAGCTTTCTTT. Translation: CATSREGGITEAFF.

This clone occurred once. The chain employs TRBV11-1 and TRBJ2-7, with TRBD1 matching 9 bases. Looked up from germline, CDR1 is SGHAT and CDR2 is FQDESV (reference sequence). The length of the CDR3 is 15 residues. The J segment lost 5 bases and the V segment lost 4 bases, leaving 9 bases of the junction unmatched. The CDR3 DNA is TGTGCCAGCAGCTGGCACAGGGGGCAGGTCGACGAGCAGTACTTC. This encodes CASSWHRGQVDEQYF. Full variable domain (remainder filled in from reference TRBV11-1 and TRBJ2-7): EAEVAQSPRYKITEKSQAVAFWCDPISGHATLYWYRQILGQGPELLVQFQDESVVDDSQLPKDRFSAERLKGVDSTLKIQPAELGDSAMYLCASSWHRGQVDEQYFGPGTRLTVT.

The chain carries TRBV4-3 and TRBJ2-2; 10 nucleotides line up with TRBD2. Germline V lookup: CDR1 LGHNA, CDR2 YSLEER. J was trimmed by 11 bases and V by 1 base; bases with no gene match: 7. CDR3 size: 15 residues. CDR3 sequence (DNA): TGCGCCAGCAGCCAAGGCCCTAGCGGGGGCACCGAGCTGTTTTTT. It yields the protein CASSQGPSGGTELFF.

The chain links TRBV6-6 to TRBJ1-1, with 9 bases fitting TRBD1. The CDR3 is 11 residues long. With V trimmed by 8 bases and J by 11 bases, 6 bases remained unmatched. Germline CDR1 and CDR2: MNHNY and SVGAGI (reference sequence). The CDR3 loop is CASANRGQAFF. The CDR3 DNA is TGTGCCAGCGCAAACAGGGGGCAGGCTTTCTTT.

J is TRBJ2-2 and V is TRBV28, with D tentatively TRBD1 (6 bases). Germline values: CDR1 MDHEN, CDR2 SYDVKM. The ends were cut back, 10 bases at V and 1 base at J, with 13 bases in the middle. The CDR3 runs 14 residues. The CDR3 region has the DNA TGTGCCATCCTCGACAGGAAGAACACCGGGGAGCTGTTTTTT. This gives the protein CAILDRKNTGELFF.

V and J are TRBV6-5 and TRBJ1-1; no definite D call. V shed 0 bases and J shed 0 bases, with 8 bases lying between them. Germline V CDR1 and CDR2: MNHEY, SVGAGI. The length of the CDR3 is 15 residues. CDR3: CASSYSWRMNTEAFF. The CDR3 DNA sequence: TGTGCCAGCAGTTACTCATGGAGGATGAACACTGAAGCTTTCTTT.